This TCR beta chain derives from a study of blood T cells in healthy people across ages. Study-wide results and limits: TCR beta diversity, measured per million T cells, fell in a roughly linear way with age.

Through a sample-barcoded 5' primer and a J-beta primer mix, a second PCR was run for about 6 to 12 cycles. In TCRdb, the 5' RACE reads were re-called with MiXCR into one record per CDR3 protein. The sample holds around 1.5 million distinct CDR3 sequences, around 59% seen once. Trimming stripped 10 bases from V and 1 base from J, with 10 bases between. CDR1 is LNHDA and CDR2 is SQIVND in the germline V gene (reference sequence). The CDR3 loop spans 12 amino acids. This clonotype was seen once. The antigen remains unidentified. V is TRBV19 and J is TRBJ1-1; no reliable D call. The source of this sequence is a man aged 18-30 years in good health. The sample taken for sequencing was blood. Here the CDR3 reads CATSNGNTEAFF. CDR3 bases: TGTGCCACAAGTAACGGGAACACTGAAGCTTTCTTT.